This entry describes one T cell receptor (beta chain). This entry is derived from a study of blood T cell repertoires in COVID-19. Profiled with immunoSEQ multiplex PCR; TCRdb holds only in-frame clones, not every one. Of about 270,000 clones in the sample, 83% were seen once. In germline, CDR1 is SEHNR, CDR2 FQNEAQ (reference sequence). This CDR3 has 15 amino acids. The V and J ends lost 2 bases and 8 bases respectively, with 15 bases between them. The TCR was taken from a woman between 50 and 59 years old who had recovered from COVID-19. The genes are TRBV7-9 and TRBJ1-4; tentatively, D is TRBD1 (5 bases). Sequenced material: peripheral blood. Here the CDR3 DNA reads TGTGCCAGCAGCTTATTACAGGCGTTTCAAGAAAAACTGTTTTTT. It encodes CASSLLQAFQEKLFF.